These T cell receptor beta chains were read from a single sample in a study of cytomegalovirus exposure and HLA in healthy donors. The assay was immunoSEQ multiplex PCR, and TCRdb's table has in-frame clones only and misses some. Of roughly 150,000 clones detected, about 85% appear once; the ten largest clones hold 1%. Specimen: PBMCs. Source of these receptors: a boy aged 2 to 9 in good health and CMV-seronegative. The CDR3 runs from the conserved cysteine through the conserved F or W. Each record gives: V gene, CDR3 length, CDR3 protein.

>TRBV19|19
CASSTLFGTGAISNQPQHF
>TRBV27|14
CASSLTQVNSPLHF
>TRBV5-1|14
CASRPSSGSYEQYF
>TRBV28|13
CASKLQGVNEQFF
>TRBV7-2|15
CASSFTSGGRETQYF
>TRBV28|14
CASSLGTGNNEQFF
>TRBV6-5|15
CASSLPGQPNYGYTF
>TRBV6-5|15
CASSPTRGRVAEAFF
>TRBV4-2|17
CASSLLGAGGMKDTQYF
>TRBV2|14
CASSDPGQGYEQYF
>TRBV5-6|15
CASSLGDRPYNEQFF
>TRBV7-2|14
CASSPDGGLQPQHF
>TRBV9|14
CASSGAHSGGEAFF
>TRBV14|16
CASSQRQGAGTDTQYF
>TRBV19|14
CASTSPGFGETQYF
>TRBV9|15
CASTRSLGQQETQYF
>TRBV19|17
CASTSNRGSKSTDTQYF
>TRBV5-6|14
CASTWGGRDNEQFF
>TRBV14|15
CASSYGTGGSYEQYF
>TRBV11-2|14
CASTEDRGLDTQYF
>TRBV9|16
CASSVEAGRLINTQYF
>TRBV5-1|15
CASSRDPGSFYEQYF
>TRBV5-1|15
CASSLTGGGTGELFF
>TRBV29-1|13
CSVLLTNTGELFF
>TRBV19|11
CASSLGTEAFF
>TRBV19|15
CASISLGQPNQPQHF
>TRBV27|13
CAISTPNYNEQFF
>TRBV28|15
CASSTRPGFYEKLFF
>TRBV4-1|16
CASSLNRDTSGNTIYF
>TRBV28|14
CASSDRGANEKLFF
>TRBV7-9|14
CASSRGLSGNTIYF
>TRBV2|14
CASRWDTSRETQYF
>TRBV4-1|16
CAISAQGSGPSLIYTF
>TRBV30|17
CAWSVGGGTARNTEAFF
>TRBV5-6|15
CASSLVDGSNEKLFF
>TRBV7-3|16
CASSKTAGVVTGELFF
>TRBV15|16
CATSIQSGVWPYGYTF
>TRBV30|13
CAWTRGDRGGYTF
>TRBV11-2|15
CASSLYRGSSYEQYF
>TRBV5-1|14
CASSLIVGAGELFF
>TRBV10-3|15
CAISANSGQNYGYTF
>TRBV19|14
CASSRQGANSPLHF
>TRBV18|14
CASSPIQGAQGYTF
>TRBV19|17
CASIPGLAGGRGETQYF
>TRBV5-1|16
CASSQDRVPTSVEQYF
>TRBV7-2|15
CASSLGLRIRDTQYF
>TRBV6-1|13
CASSPPTDDTQHF
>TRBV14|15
CASSPLQGGAGELFF
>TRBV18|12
CASSNQGGQQFF
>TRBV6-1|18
CASSGLAGDLLNTGELFF
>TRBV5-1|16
CASSLDGGGQNTEAFF
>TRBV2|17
CASSTHRGQGSSYGYTF
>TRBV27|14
CASSLPGVNTEAFF
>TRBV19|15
CASSVGQGAYEKLFF
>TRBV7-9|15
CASSGWTGAKNIQYF